This T cell receptor beta chain came from a study of blood T cell repertoires in COVID-19. This CDR3 has 12 amino acids. The germline V gene has CDR1 MNHEY and CDR2 SVGEGT. With 6 bases removed from V and 4 bases from J, the gap between germline ends came to 9 bases. The method was immunoSEQ multiplex PCR; TCRdb's version includes in-frame clones alone and lacks a portion of them. The profile shows roughly 200,000 clones, 86% of them singletons. Participant age was about 18 to 100 years, and participants resided in roughly 25 US areas. The chain uses TRBV6-2 or TRBV6-3 and TRBJ1-2; D is unresolved. The sequence was collected from a woman in her thirties or forties with acute COVID-19. The sample consisted of PBMCs or T cells enriched from blood (not recorded which). The CDR3 here is CASSTNLYGYTF. In nucleotides, the CDR3 is TGTGCCAGCAGCACAAACCTCTATGGCTACACCTTC.